This T cell receptor (beta chain) was captured by sequencing in a study of T cell responses to AZD1222 COVID-19 vaccine. Study outcomes and limitations: Nearly half of spike-specific TCRs reportedly target unmutated variant regions. The peak T cell response came first, and repertoires were sampled only after it.

As concerns this clone: No antigen is known for it.

Clones were sequenced by immunoSEQ multiplex PCR, and TCRdb holds only the in-frame ones, with some missing. The repertoire consists of 120,000 to 150,000 clones, with about nine tenths occurring once and the leading ten covering 3.8%. The CDR3 extends over 14 amino acids. V was clipped by 4 bases and J by 1 base, with 10 bases between them. The germline CDR1 and CDR2 sequences are ENHRY and SYGVKD. The sample was peripheral blood, taken 28 days after the second AZD1222 dose. The chain uses TRBV10-3 and TRBJ1-1; TRBD1 might be the D (6 bases). This clonotype was obtained from an adult who received the AZD1222 COVID-19 vaccine. The CDR3 DNA reads as TGTGCCATCAGTGCGGGACAAAAGAACACTGAAGCTTTCTTT. Amino acids: CAISAGQKNTEAFF.